Listed below are T cell receptor beta chains from one sample, sequenced in a study of cytomegalovirus exposure and HLA in healthy donors. Profiling relied on immunoSEQ multiplex PCR, and the TCRdb table lists in-frame clones only, not all of them. The sample has over 100,000 clones; 74% are singletons. The material sequenced was PBMCs. The source is a male donor in good health and CMV-seronegative. Both conserved end residues are part of each CDR3. The order of the fields is J gene, V gene, CDR3 protein.

J gene: TRBJ1-5; V gene: TRBV7-6; CDR3 protein: CASSVIVNQPQHF
J gene: TRBJ2-7; V gene: TRBV10-3; CDR3 protein: CAISAIGTSGSYEQYF
J gene: TRBJ2-7; V gene: TRBV4-2; CDR3 protein: CASSQGVGRTSGGNYEQYF
J gene: TRBJ1-2; V gene: TRBV30; CDR3 protein: CAWRTGTPNYGYTF
J gene: TRBJ2-7; V gene: TRBV11-2; CDR3 protein: CASSIVLSRDRAYEQYF
J gene: TRBJ1-4; V gene: TRBV5-1; CDR3 protein: CASSLAGTTNEKLFF
J gene: TRBJ1-2; V gene: TRBV10-3; CDR3 protein: CAISVRDTLSYYGYTF
J gene: TRBJ2-3; V gene: TRBV18; CDR3 protein: CASSPISGGSTDTQYF
J gene: TRBJ1-5; V gene: TRBV6-6; CDR3 protein: CASSSIGTGDQPQHF
J gene: TRBJ2-3; V gene: TRBV5-4; CDR3 protein: CASSRNTVDTQYF
J gene: TRBJ1-2; V gene: TRBV19; CDR3 protein: CASVDRPTNYGYTF
J gene: TRBJ2-4; V gene: TRBV30; CDR3 protein: CAWSGPGLAKNIQYF
J gene: TRBJ2-7; V gene: TRBV15; CDR3 protein: CATSKGQGYEQYF
J gene: TRBJ2-5; V gene: TRBV7-2; CDR3 protein: CASSLQNRGQETQYF
J gene: TRBJ1-1; V gene: TRBV27; CDR3 protein: CASSLLGTGRQNTEAFF
J gene: TRBJ2-1; V gene: TRBV28; CDR3 protein: CASSLHRSTSGAGNEQFF
J gene: TRBJ2-1; V gene: TRBV6-1; CDR3 protein: CASNQGLPSRGEQFF
J gene: TRBJ2-5; V gene: TRBV7-7; CDR3 protein: CASSLGLAGVRETQYF
J gene: TRBJ2-5; V gene: TRBV5-4; CDR3 protein: CASSLPGRTAEGETQYF
J gene: TRBJ1-3; V gene: TRBV25-1; CDR3 protein: CASTGQAGNTIYF
J gene: TRBJ2-7; V gene: TRBV7-2; CDR3 protein: CASSLELAGDYEQYF
J gene: TRBJ1-5; V gene: TRBV28; CDR3 protein: CASSFRGLRWPQHF
J gene: .; V gene: TRBV7-9; CDR3 protein: CASSHGTAAYEQYF
J gene: TRBJ2-3; V gene: TRBV13; CDR3 protein: CASSFGTGGDTQYF
J gene: TRBJ2-3; V gene: TRBV7-3; CDR3 protein: CASSLLGSSDTQYF
J gene: TRBJ1-1; V gene: TRBV6-5; CDR3 protein: CASSQRGAGDTEAFF
J gene: TRBJ2-2; V gene: TRBV18; CDR3 protein: CASSPATSGGAGTGELFF
J gene: TRBJ1-6; V gene: TRBV28; CDR3 protein: CASSRTGASSPLHF
J gene: TRBJ2-7; V gene: TRBV4-3; CDR3 protein: CASSYQIGGSYEQYF
J gene: TRBJ2-2; V gene: TRBV11-2; CDR3 protein: CASSFNAGGLTGELFF
J gene: TRBJ2-5; V gene: TRBV6-1; CDR3 protein: CASSGDSQNTQETQYF
J gene: TRBJ1-4; V gene: TRBV9; CDR3 protein: CASSVGTGRSTNEKLFF
J gene: TRBJ2-1; V gene: TRBV12-5; CDR3 protein: CASGWYPSASGAEASYNEQFF
J gene: TRBJ2-3; V gene: TRBV19; CDR3 protein: CASSIMGSGDTQYF
J gene: TRBJ2-7; V gene: TRBV7-9; CDR3 protein: CSSSLGPQGDPAYEQYF
J gene: TRBJ1-5; V gene: TRBV27; CDR3 protein: CASSSLAGVSNQPQHF
J gene: TRBJ1-2; V gene: TRBV27; CDR3 protein: CASSRTGRGYTF
J gene: TRBJ1-6; V gene: TRBV28; CDR3 protein: CASSPGQNSPLHF
J gene: TRBJ2-7; V gene: TRBV28; CDR3 protein: CASSLTGSGYEQYF
J gene: TRBJ2-7; V gene: TRBV7-9; CDR3 protein: CASSPGAGIIHGQYF
J gene: TRBJ2-7; V gene: TRBV6-5; CDR3 protein: CASSYSTSGTYEQYF
J gene: TRBJ1-1; V gene: TRBV9; CDR3 protein: CASSDVGTGVAGAFF
J gene: TRBJ1-5; V gene: TRBV19; CDR3 protein: CASSMDSRTGWGTRPQHF
J gene: TRBJ2-1; V gene: TRBV4-3; CDR3 protein: CASSQDFGAIGSNEQFF
J gene: TRBJ2-7; V gene: TRBV28; CDR3 protein: CASSSDIRGQYYEQYF
J gene: TRBJ2-1; V gene: TRBV5-5; CDR3 protein: CASSSTWGREQFF
J gene: TRBJ2-5; V gene: TRBV5-1; CDR3 protein: CASSTGGSETQYF
J gene: TRBJ1-2; V gene: TRBV7-9; CDR3 protein: CASSSQPIRDKDYGYTF
J gene: TRBJ2-1; V gene: TRBV27; CDR3 protein: CASSLTHPGFNEQFF
J gene: TRBJ2-1; V gene: TRBV4-3; CDR3 protein: CASSPTSQGPNEQFF
J gene: TRBJ2-2; V gene: TRBV5-1; CDR3 protein: CASSLGSHTGELFF
J gene: TRBJ2-7; V gene: TRBV7-8; CDR3 protein: CASSLVRAGVHEQYF
J gene: TRBJ1-5; V gene: TRBV6-6; CDR3 protein: CASNPWNYSNQPQHF
J gene: TRBJ1-1; V gene: TRBV2; CDR3 protein: CASSGSGEFMNTEAFF
J gene: TRBJ2-7; V gene: TRBV18; CDR3 protein: CASSRTGGNEQYF
J gene: TRBJ1-1; V gene: TRBV6-6; CDR3 protein: CASSYLTGAEAFF
J gene: TRBJ2-1; V gene: TRBV5-6; CDR3 protein: CASSFRGGASEQFF